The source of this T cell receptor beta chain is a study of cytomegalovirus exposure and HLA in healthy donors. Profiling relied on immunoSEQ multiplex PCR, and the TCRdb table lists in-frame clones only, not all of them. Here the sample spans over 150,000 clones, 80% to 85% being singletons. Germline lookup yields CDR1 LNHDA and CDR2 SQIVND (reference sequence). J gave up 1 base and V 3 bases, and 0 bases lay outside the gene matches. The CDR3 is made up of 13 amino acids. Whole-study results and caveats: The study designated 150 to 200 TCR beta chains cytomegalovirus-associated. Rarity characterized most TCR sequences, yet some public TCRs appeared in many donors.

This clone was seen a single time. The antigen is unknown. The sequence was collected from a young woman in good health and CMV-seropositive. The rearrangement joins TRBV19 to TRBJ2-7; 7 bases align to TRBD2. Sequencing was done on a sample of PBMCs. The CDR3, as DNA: TGTGCCAGTAGTATCGGGGGGTCCTACGAGCAGTACTTC. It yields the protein CASSIGGSYEQYF.